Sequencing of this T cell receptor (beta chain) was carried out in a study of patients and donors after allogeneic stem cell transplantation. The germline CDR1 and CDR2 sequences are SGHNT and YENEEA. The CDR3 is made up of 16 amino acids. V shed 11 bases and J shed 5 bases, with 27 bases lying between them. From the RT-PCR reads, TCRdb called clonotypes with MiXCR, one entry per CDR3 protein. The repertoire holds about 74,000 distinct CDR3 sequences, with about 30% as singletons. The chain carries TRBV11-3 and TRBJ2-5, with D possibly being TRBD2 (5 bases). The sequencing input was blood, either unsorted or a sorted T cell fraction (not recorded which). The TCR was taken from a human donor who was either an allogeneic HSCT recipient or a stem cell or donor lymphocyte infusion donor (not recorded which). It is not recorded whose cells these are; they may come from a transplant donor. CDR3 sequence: CASKALGGSWRETQYF. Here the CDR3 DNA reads TGTGCCTCTAAAGCCTTAGGCGGAAGTTGGAGGGAGACCCAGTACTTC.